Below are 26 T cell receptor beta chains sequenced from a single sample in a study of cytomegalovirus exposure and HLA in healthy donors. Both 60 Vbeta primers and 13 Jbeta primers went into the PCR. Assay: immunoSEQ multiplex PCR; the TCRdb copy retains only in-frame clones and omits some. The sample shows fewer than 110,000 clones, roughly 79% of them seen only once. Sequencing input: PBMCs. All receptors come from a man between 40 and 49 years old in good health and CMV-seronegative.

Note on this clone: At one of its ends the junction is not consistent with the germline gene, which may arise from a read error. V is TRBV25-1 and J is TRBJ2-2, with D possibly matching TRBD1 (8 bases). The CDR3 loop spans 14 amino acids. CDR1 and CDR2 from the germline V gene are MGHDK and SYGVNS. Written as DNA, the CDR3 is TGTGTCAGCGGGACAGGAATGAACACCGGGGAGCTGTTTTTT. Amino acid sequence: CVSGTGMNTGELFF.

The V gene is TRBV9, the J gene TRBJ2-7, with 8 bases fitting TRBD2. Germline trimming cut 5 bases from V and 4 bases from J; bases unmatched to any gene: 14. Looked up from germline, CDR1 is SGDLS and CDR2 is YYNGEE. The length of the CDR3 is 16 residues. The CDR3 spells CASSEPGGKYGYEQYF. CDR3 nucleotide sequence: TGTGCCAGCAGTGAACCGGGGGGGAAGTATGGGTACGAGCAGTACTTC.

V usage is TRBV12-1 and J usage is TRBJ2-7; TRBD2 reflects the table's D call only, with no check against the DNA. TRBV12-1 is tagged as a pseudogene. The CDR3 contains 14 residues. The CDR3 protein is CAPGGSGGVYEQYV. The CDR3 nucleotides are TGTGCCCCCGGGGGTAGCGGGGGGGTCTACGAGCAGTACGTC.

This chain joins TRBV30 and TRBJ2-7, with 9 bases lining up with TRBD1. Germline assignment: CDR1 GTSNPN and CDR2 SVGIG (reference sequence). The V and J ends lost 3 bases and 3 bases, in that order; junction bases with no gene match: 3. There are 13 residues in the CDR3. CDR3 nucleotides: TGTGCCTGGAGGGGACAGGGTCTCTACGAGCAGTACTTC. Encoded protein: CAWRGQGLYEQYF. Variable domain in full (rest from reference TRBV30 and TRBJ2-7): SQTIHQWPATLVQPVGSPLSLECTVEGTSNPNLYWYRQAAGRGLQLLFYSVGIGQISSEVPQNLSASRPQDRQFILSSKKLLLSDSGFYLCAWRGQGLYEQYFGPGTRLTVT.

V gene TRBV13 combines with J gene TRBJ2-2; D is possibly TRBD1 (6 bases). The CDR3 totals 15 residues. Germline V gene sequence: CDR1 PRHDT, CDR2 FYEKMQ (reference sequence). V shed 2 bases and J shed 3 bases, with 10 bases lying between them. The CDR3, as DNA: TGTGCCAGCAGCTTAACAGGGCGGCACACCGGGGAGCTGTTTTTT. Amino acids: CASSLTGRHTGELFF.

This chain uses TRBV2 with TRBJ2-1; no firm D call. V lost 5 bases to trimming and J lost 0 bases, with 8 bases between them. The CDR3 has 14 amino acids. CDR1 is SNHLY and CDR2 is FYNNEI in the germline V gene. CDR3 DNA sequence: TGTGCCAGCAGTTTCGGGTTCTCCTACAATGAGCAGTTCTTC. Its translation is CASSFGFSYNEQFF.

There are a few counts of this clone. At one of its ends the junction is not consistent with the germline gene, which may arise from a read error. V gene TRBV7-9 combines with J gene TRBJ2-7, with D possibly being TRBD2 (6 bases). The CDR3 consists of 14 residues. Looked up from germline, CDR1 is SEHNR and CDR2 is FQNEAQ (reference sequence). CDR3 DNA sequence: TGTGCCAGCAGACCCGGGACTGGATCCTCCGAGCAGTACTTC. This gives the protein CASRPGTGSSEQYF.

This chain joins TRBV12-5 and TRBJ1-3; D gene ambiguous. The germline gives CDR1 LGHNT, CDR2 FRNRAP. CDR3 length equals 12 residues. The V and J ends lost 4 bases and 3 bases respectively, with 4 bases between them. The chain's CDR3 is CASGYGGNTIYF. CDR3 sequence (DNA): TGTGCTAGTGGTTACGGTGGAAACACCATATATTTT. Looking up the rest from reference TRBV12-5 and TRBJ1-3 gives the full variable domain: DARVTQTPRHKVTEMGQEVTMRCQPILGHNTVFWYRQTMMQGLELLAYFRNRAPLDDSGMPKDRFSAEMPDATLATLKIQPSEPRDSAVYFCASGYGGNTIYFGEGSWLTVV.

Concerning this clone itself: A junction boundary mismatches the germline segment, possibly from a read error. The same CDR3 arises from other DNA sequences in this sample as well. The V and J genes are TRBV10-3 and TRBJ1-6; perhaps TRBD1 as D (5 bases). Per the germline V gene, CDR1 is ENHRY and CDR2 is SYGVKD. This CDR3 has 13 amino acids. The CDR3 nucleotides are TGTGCCATCAGTGGGGGGGATAATTCCCCCCTCCACTTT. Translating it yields CAISGGDNSPLHF.

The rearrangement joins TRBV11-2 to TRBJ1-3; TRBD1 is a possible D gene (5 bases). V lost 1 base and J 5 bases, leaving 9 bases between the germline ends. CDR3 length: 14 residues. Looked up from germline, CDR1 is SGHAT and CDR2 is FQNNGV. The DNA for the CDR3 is TGTGCCAGCAGCTTAGCCCCGGACAGAAACACCATATATTTT. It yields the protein CASSLAPDRNTIYF.

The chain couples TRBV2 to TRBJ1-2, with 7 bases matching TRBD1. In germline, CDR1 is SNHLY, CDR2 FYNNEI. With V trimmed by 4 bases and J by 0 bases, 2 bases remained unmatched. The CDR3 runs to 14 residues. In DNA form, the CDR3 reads TGTGCCAGCAGTGGGGACAGTCCTAACTATGGCTACACCTTC. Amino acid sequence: CASSGDSPNYGYTF.

As DNA, the CDR3 is TGTGCCAGCAGTGAAGCGCTTCGGGGGGTTCTGGCTAGCAAGTCAGATACGCAGTATTTT. Its translation is CASSEALRGVLASKSDTQYF. The chain joins TRBV6-1 to TRBJ2-3, with 7 bases identical to TRBD2. The CDR3 runs to 20 residues. Germline V gene data show CDR1 as MNHNS and CDR2 as SASEGT. V was pared by 0 bases and J by 4 bases, with 19 bases of the junction left unmatched.

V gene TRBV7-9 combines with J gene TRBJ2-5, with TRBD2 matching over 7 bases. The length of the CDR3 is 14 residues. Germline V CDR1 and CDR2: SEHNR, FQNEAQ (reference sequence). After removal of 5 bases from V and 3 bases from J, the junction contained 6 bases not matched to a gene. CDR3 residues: CASSTIGGKETQYF. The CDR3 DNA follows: TGTGCCAGCAGCACCATCGGGGGGAAAGAGACCCAGTACTTC.

CDR3 DNA sequence: TGTGCCAGCAGCCCGGACAGAGACAACTATGGCTACACCTTC. Translation gives CASSPDRDNYGYTF. The V and J genes are TRBV7-9 and TRBJ1-2; D perhaps matches TRBD1 (6 bases). The CDR3 spans 14 residues. Germline values: CDR1 SEHNR, CDR2 FQNEAQ (reference sequence). The V gene lost 5 bases and the J gene lost 2 bases, with 12 bases spanning the gap.

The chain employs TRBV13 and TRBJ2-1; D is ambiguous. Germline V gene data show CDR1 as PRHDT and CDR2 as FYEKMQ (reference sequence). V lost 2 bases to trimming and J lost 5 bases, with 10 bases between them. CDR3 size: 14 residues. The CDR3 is CASSLLTSNNEQFF. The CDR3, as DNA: TGTGCCAGCAGCTTACTTACATCCAACAATGAGCAGTTCTTC.

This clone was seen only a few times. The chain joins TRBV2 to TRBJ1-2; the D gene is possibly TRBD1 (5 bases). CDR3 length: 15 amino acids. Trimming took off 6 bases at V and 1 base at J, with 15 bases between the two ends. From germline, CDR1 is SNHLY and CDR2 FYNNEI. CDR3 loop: CASRAGTHFNYGYTF. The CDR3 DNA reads TGTGCCAGCAGAGCCGGGACTCACTTTAACTATGGCTACACCTTC.

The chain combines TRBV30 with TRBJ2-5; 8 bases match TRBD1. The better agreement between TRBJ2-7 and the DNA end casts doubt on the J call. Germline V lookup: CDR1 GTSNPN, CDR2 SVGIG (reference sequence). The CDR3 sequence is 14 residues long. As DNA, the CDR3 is TGTGCCTGGAGGAAGCGACAGGGGACCTACGAGCAGTACTTC. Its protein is CAWRKRQGTYEQYF.

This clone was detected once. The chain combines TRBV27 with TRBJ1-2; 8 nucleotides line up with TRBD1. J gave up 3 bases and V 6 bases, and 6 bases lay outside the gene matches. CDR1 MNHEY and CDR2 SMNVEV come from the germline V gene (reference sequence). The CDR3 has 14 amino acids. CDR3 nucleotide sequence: TGTGCCAGCAGGAAGACAGGGGAGCACTATGGCTACACCTTC. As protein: CASRKTGEHYGYTF.

DNA of the CDR3: TGTGCCAGCAGTGCCTCAGCGGGGGGGCCCTACAATGAGCAGTTCTTC. It yields the protein CASSASAGGPYNEQFF. The rearrangement uses TRBV6-4 and TRBJ2-1, with 10 bases lining up with TRBD2. Germline CDR1 MRHNA, CDR2 SNTAGT. V lost 4 bases to trimming and J lost 2 bases; unmatched junction nucleotides: 5. There are 16 residues in the CDR3.

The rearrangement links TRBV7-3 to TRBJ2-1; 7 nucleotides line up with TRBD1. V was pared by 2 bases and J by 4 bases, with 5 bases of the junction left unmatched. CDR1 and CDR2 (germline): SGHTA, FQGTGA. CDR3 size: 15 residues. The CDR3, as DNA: TGTGCCAGCAGCTTACTTCAGGGGGTATACAATGAGCAGTTCTTC. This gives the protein CASSLLQGVYNEQFF.

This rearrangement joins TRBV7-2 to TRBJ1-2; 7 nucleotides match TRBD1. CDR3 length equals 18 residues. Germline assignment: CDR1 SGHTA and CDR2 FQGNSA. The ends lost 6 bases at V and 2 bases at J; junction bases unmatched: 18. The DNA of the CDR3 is TGTGCCAGCAGTCGTAAAGTTGGGACAGTTGACTTCAACTATGGCTACACCTTC. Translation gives CASSRKVGTVDFNYGYTF.

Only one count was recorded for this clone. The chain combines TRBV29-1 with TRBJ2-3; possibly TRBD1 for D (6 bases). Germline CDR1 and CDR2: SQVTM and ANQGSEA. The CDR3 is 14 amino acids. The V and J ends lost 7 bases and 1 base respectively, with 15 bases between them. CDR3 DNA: TGCAGCGCACAACAGGGCTCACGCACAGATACGCAGTATTTT. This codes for CSAQQGSRTDTQYF.

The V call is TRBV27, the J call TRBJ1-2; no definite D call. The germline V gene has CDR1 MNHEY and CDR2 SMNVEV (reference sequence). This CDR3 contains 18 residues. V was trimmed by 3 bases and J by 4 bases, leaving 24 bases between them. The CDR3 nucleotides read TGTGCCAGCAGTTTGTACCCCGGGAATAAAGTCTGGGGCTATGGCTACACCTTC. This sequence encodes CASSLYPGNKVWGYGYTF.

For the CDR3, the DNA is TGTGCTAGTGGTTTAAGAGGTGTAGATCAGCCCCAGCATTTT. Protein: CASGLRGVDQPQHF. The chain uses TRBV12-5 and TRBJ1-5; D uncertain. This CDR3 region has 14 residues. Trimming took off 3 bases at V and 5 bases at J, with 11 bases between the two ends. Per the germline V gene, CDR1 is LGHNT and CDR2 is FRNRAP. Full variable domain (outside the CDR3, taken from reference TRBV12-5 and TRBJ1-5): DARVTQTPRHKVTEMGQEVTMRCQPILGHNTVFWYRQTMMQGLELLAYFRNRAPLDDSGMPKDRFSAEMPDATLATLKIQPSEPRDSAVYFCASGLRGVDQPQHFGDGTRLSIL.

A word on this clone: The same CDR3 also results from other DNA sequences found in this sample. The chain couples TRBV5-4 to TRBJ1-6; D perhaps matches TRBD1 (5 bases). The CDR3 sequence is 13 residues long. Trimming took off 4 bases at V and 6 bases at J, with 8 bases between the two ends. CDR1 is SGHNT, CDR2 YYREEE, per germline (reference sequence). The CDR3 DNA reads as TGTGCCAGCAGCAGTGACAGTAATTCACCCCTCCACTTT. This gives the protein CASSSDSNSPLHF.

In nucleotides, the CDR3 is TGTGCCACCATCCAGGGGAGCACTAATGAAAAACTGTTTTTT. This encodes CATIQGSTNEKLFF. The chain has TRBV28 and TRBJ1-4; D is possibly TRBD1 (6 bases). Germline V CDR1 and CDR2: MDHEN, SYDVKM. The germline V and J ends were trimmed by 10 bases and 2 bases, with 14 bases remaining between them. CDR3 length equals 14 residues.